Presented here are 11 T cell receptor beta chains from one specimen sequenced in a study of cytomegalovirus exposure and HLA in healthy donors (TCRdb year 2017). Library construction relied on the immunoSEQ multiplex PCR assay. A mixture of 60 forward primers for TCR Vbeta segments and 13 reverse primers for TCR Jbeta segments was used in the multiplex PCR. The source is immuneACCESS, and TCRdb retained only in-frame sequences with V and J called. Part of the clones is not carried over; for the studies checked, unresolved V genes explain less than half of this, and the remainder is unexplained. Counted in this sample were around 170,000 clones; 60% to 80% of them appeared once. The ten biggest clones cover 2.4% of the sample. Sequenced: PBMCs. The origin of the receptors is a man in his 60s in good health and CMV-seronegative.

DNA of the CDR3: TGTGCCAGCAGTCTTAGCGGGGGGGCCCACGAGCAGTACTTC. Its protein product is CASSLSGGAHEQYF. The chain carries TRBV6-1 and TRBJ2-7; 11 nucleotides agree with TRBD2. The CDR3 consists of 14 residues. The V segment lost 5 bases and the J segment 5 bases; nucleotides outside the gene matches: 5. Germline V gene sequence: CDR1 MNHNS, CDR2 SASEGT.

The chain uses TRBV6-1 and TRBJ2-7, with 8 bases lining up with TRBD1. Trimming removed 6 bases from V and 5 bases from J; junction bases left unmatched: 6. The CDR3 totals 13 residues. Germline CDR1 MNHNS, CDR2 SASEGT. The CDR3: CASSPTGDNEQYF. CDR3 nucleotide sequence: TGTGCCAGCAGCCCGACAGGGGACAACGAGCAGTACTTC.

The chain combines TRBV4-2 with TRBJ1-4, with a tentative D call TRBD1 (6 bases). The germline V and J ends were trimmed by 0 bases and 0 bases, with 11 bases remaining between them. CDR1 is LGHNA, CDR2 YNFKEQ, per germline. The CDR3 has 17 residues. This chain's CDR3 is CASSQDRTDTTNEKLFF. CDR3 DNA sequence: TGTGCCAGCAGCCAAGATAGGACAGATACAACTAATGAAAAACTGTTTTTT.

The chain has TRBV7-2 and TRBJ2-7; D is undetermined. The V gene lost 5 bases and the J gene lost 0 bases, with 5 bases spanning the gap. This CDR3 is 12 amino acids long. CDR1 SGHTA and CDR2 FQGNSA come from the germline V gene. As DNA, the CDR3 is TGTGCCAGCAGCGACAACTCCTACGAGCAGTACTTC. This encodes CASSDNSYEQYF.

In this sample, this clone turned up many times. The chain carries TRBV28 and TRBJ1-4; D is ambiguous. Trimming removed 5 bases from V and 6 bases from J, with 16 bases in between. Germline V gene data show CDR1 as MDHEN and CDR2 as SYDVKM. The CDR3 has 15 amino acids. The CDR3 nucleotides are TGTGCCAGCAGTCGGCCGGGAGAGTGGGATGAAAAACTGTTTTTT. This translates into CASSRPGEWDEKLFF.

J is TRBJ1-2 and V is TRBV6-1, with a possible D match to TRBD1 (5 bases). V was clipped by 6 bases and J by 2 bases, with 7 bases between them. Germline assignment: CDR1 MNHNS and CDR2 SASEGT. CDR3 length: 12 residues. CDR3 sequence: CASSAGNYGYTF. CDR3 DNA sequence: TGTGCCAGCAGCGCAGGGAACTATGGCTACACCTTC.

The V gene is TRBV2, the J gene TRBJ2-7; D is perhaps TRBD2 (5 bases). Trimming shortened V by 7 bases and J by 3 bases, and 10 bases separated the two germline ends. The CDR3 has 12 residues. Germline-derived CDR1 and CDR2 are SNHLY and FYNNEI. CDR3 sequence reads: CASKGRVYEQYF. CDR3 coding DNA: TGTGCCAGCAAAGGGCGGGTCTACGAGCAGTACTTC. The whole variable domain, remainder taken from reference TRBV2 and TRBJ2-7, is EPEVTQTPSHQVTQMGQEVILRCVPISNHLYFYWYRQILGQKVEFLVSFYNNEISEKSEIFDDQFSVERPDGSNFTLKIRSTKLEDSAMYFCASKGRVYEQYFGPGTRLTVT.

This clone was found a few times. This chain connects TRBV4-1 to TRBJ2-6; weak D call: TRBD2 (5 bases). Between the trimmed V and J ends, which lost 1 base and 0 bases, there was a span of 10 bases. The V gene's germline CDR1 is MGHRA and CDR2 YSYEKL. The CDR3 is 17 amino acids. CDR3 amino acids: CASSQGGLLSGANVLTF. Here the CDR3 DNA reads TGCGCCAGCAGCCAAGGAGGACTCCTCTCTGGGGCCAACGTCCTGACTTTC.

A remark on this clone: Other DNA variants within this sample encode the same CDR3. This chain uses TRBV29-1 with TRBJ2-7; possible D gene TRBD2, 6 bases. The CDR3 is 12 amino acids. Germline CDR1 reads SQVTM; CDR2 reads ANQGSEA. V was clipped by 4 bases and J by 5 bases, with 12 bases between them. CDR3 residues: CSVARGGDEQYF. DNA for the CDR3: TGCAGCGTTGCCCGGGGCGGGGACGAGCAGTACTTC.

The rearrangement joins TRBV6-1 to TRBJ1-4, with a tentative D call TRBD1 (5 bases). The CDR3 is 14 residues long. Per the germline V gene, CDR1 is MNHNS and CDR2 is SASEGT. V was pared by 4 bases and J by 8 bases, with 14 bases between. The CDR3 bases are TGTGCCAGCAGTGGTACCGGGACTGGGGAAAAACTGTTTTTT. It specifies CASSGTGTGEKLFF.

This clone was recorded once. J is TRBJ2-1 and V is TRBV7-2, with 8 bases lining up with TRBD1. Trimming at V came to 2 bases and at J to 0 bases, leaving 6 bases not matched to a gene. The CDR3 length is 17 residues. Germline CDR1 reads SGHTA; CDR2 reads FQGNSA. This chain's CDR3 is CASSLSAGGASYNEQFF. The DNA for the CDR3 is TGTGCCAGCAGCTTATCGGCAGGGGGCGCCTCCTACAATGAGCAGTTCTTC.